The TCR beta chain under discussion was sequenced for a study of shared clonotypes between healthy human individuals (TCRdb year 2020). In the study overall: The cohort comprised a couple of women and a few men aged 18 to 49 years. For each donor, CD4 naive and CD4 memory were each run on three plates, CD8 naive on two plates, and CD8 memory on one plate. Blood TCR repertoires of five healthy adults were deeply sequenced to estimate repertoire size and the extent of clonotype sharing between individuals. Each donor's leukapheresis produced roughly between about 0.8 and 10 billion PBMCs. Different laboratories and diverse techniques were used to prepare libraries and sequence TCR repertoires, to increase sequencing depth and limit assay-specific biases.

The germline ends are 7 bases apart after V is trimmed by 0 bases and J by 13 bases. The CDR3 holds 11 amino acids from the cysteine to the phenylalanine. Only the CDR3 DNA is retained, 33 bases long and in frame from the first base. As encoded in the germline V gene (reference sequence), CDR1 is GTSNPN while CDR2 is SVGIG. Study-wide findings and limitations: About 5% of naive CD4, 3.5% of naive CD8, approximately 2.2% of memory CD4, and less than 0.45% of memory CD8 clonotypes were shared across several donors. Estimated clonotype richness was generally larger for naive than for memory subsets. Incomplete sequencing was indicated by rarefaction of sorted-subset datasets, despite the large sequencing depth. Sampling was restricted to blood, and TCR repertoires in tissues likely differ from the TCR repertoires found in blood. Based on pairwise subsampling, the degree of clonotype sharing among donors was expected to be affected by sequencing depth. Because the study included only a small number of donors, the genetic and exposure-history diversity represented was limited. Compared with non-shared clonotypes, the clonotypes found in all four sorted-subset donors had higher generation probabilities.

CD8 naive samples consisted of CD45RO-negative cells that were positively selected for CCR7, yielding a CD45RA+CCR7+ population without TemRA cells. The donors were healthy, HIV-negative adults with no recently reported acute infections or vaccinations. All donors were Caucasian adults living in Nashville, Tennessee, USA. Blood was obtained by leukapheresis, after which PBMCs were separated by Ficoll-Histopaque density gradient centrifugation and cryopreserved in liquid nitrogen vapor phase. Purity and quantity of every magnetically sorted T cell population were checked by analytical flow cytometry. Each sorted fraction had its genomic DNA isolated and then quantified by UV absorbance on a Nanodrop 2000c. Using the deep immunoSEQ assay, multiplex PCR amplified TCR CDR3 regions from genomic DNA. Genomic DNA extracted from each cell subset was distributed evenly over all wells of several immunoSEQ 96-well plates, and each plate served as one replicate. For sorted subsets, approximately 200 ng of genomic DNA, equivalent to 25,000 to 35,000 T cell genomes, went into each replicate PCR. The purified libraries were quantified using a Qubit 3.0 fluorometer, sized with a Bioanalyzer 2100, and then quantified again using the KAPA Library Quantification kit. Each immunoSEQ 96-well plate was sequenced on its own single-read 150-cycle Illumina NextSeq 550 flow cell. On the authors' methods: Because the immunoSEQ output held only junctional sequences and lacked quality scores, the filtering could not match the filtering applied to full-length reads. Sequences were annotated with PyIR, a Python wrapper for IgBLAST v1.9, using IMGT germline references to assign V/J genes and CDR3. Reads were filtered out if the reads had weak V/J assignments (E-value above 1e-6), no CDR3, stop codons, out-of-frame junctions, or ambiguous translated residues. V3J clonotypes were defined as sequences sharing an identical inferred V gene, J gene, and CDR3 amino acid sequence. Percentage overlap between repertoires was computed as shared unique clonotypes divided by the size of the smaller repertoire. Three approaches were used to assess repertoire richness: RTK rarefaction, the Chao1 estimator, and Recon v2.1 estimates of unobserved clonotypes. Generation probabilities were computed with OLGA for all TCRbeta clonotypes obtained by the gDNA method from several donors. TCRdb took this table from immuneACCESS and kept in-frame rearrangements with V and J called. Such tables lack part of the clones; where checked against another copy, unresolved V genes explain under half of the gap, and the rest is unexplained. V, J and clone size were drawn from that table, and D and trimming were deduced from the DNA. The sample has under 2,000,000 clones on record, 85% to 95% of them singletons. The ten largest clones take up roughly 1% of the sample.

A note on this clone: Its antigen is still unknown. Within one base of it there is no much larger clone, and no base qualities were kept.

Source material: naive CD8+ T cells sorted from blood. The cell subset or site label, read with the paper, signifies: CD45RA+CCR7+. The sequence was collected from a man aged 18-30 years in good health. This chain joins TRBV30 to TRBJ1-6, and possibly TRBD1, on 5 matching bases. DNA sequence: TGTGCCTGGAGTGTCGGGGGGCCCCTCCACTTT. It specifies CAWSVGGPLHF. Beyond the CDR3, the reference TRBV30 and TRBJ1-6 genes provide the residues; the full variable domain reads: SQTIHQWPATLVQPVGSPLSLECTVEGTSNPNLYWYRQAAGRGLQLLFYSVGIGQISSEVPQNLSASRPQDRQFILSSKKLLLSDSGFYLCAWSVGGPLHFGNGTRLTVT.